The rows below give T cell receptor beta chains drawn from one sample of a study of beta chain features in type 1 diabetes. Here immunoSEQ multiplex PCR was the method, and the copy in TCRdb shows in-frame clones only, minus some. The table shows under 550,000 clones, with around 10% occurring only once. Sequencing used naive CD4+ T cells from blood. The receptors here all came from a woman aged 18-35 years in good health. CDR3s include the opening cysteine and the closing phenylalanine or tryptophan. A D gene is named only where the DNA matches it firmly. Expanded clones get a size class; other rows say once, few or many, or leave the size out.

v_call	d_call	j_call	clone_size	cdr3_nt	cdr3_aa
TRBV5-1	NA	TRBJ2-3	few	TGCGCCAGCAGCACCACAGATACGCAGTATTTT	CASSTTDTQYF
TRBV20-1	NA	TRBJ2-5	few	TGCAGTGCCTATTTAAGGCCTAGAGAGTACTTC	CSAYLRPREYF
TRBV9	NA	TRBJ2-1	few	TGTGCCAGCAGCGGGCGACACACCCGCCCCGATGAGCAGTTCTTC	CASSGRHTRPDEQFF
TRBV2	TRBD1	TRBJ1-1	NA	TGTGCCAGCAGACGCGACAGGGGCTCGAACACTGAAGCTTTCTTT	CASRRDRGSNTEAFF
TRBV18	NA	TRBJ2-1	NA	TGTGCCAGCTCGGTGGCCAGGGGACCCTCTAATGAGCAGTTCTTC	CASSVARGPSNEQFF
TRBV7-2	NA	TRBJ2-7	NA	TGTGCCAGCAGCTTATACGTTATTAGGGGGAGCTCCTACGAGCAGTACTTC	CASSLYVIRGSSYEQYF
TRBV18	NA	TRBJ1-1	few	TGTGCCAGCTCACCAAGACCAGAAAACACTGAAGCTTTCTTT	CASSPRPENTEAFF
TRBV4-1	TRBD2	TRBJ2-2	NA	TGCGCCAGCCGGACTAGCGGGGCAAACACCGGGGAGCTGTTTTTT	CASRTSGANTGELFF
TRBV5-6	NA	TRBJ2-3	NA	TGTGCCAGCAGCTTGGCCCTCAACGGGGCAGATACGCAGTATTTT	CASSLALNGADTQYF
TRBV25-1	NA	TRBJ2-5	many	TGTGCCAGCAGCTACATCGGGCCGAGGGTAGAGACCCAGTACTTC	CASSYIGPRVETQYF
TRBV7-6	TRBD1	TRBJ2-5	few	TGTGCCAGCAGCCCCCAAGACAGGGGGCGGGAGACCCAGTACTTC	CASSPQDRGRETQYF
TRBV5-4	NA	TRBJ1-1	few	TGTGCCAGCCCCCCGGGGACCTGGGACACTGAAGCTTTCTTT	CASPPGTWDTEAFF
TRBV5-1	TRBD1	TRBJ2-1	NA	TGCGCCAGCAGCAACAGGGGGAAGGGTTCCAATGAGCAGTTCTTC	CASSNRGKGSNEQFF
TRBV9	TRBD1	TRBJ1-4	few	TGTGCCAGCAGCAGACTACCCAGGGGGCGATTTGATGAAAAACTGTTTTTT	CASSRLPRGRFDEKLFF
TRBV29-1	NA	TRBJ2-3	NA	TGCAGCGGCCGGGGGGCCCCCCAAGATACGCAGTATTTT	CSGRGAPQDTQYF
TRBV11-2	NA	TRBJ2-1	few	TGTGCCAGCAGCTTTAGTGGACCGGCCGGGCACAATGAGCAGTTCTTC	CASSFSGPAGHNEQFF
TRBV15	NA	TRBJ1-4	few	TGTGCCACCAGCAGAGTCACAGACGGAAAACTGTTTTTT	CATSRVTDGKLFF
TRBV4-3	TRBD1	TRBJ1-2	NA	TGCGCCAGCAGCCAAGGGGACAGGGCCTTCTATGGCTACACCTTC	CASSQGDRAFYGYTF
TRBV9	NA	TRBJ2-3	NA	TGTGCCAGCAGCGTAATCGGGGAGTCAGATACGCAGTATTTT	CASSVIGESDTQYF
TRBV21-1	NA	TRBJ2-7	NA	TGTGCCAGCAATGGGGGTTACGAGCAGTACTTC	CASNGGYEQYF
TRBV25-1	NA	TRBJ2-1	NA	TGTGCCAGCAGTGATTCACAACAGCTACACAATGAGCAGTTCTTC	CASSDSQQLHNEQFF
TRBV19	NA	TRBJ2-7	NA	TGTGCCAGTAGTCCGCAGGGAATCTACGAGCAGTACTTC	CASSPQGIYEQYF
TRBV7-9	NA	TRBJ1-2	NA	TGTGCCAGCAGCCTGGGCGAGGGGACTAACTATGGCTACACCTTC	CASSLGEGTNYGYTF
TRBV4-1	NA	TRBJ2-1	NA	TGCGCCAGCAGCCAAGGGCCCGGTGGGGGCAATGAGCAGTTCTTC	CASSQGPGGGNEQFF
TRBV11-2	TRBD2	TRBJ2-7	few	TGTGCCAGCAGCCCGGGACTAGCGGGCTCCTACGAGCAGTACTTC	CASSPGLAGSYEQYF
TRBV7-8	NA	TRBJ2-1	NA	TGTGCCAGCCATATGAGGGGGATTGACAATGAGCAGTTCTTC	CASHMRGIDNEQFF
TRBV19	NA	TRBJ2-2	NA	TGTGCCAGTAGTTTCCTCTCGGGAGACACCGGGGAGCTGTTTTTT	CASSFLSGDTGELFF
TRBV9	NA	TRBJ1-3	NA	TGTGCCAGCAGCGTAGAGGAGGGCACCATATATTTT	CASSVEEGTIYF
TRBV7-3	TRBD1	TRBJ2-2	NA	TGTGCCAGCAGCCCCCGGGACAGAAACACCGGGGAGCTGTTTTTT	CASSPRDRNTGELFF
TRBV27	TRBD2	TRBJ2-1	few	TGTGCCAGCAGTTTTGGACTAGCGGCCCTCGGGAATGAGCAGTTCTTC	CASSFGLAALGNEQFF
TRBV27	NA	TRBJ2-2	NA	TGTGCCAGCAGTACACAACAGGGTACCGGGGAGCTGTTTTTT	CASSTQQGTGELFF